The 27 T cell receptor beta chains below were found in one sample sequenced in a study of CD8+ T cells in alopecia areata (dated by TCRdb to 2016 to 2019). Preparation of the library involved the immunoSEQ multiplex PCR assay. To provide template for TCR sequencing, every sample had RNA extracted and reverse transcribed into cDNA. What TCRdb holds here is the immuneACCESS table cut down to in-frame rearrangements. Part of the clones is not present; checked against another copy, under half of the missing clones reflect an unresolved V gene, and the others are unexplained. In this sample the table shows about 70,000 clones, over 25% of which occur a single time. The ten biggest clones cover about 15% of the sample. In the paper's terms, the time point label means: around 4 weeks on oral tofacitinib. According to the study, the label for this sample's treatment or condition signals: oral pan-JAK inhibitor, 5-10 mg twice daily.

Source: CD8+ T cells sorted from blood, taken at week 4, from a patient treated with tofacitinib. All receptors derive from a human donor with alopecia areata.

The V gene is TRBV5-1, the J gene TRBJ2-5; unclear D gene. Germline V gives CDR1 SGHRS, CDR2 YFSETQ. There are 12 residues in the CDR3. Deletions cut 0 bases from V and 3 bases from J, with 3 bases between. The CDR3 nucleotides are TGCGCCAGCAGCTTGGCCAAAGAGACCCAGTACTTC. This translates into CASSLAKETQYF.

The chain joins TRBV6-1 to TRBJ2-5, with unresolved D. CDR3 length: 13 residues. V was cut by 2 bases and J by 5 bases, with 9 bases left in between. Germline V gives CDR1 MNHNS, CDR2 SASEGT. CDR3 sequence reads: CASSEYLVETQYF. The CDR3 DNA is TGTGCCAGCAGTGAATACTTGGTGGAGACCCAGTACTTC.

This chain uses TRBV29-1 with TRBJ2-1; TRBD1 matches at 12 bases. This CDR3 comprises 14 residues. V lost 2 bases to trimming and J lost 9 bases; unmatched junction nucleotides: 5. The germline V gene encodes CDR1 SQVTM and CDR2 ANQGSEA. CDR3 in DNA: TGCAGCGTTGAAAATCGGGACAGGGGGCGTGAGCAGTTCTTC. Protein: CSVENRDRGREQFF.

The rearrangement uses TRBV29-1 and TRBJ1-2; no definite D call. Germline loops: CDR1 SQVTM, CDR2 ANQGSEA. Trimming left V 2 bases short and J 4 bases short, with 8 bases between. CDR3 length equals 12 residues. The DNA of the CDR3 is TGCAGCGTTGAACGGCGGACCTATGGCTACACCTTC. Protein product: CSVERRTYGYTF.

The V call is TRBV4-1, the J call TRBJ1-3; 7 positions agree with TRBD1. Trimming cost V 0 bases and J 4 bases; bases outside gene matches: 9. The CDR3 has 17 amino acids. Germline CDR1 reads MGHRA; CDR2 reads YSYEKL. Here the CDR3 reads CASSQDLKQGIGNTIYF. CDR3 sequence (DNA): TGCGCCAGCAGCCAAGATTTAAAACAGGGGATCGGAAACACCATATATTTT.

The chain has TRBV4-1 and TRBJ1-1; no clear D. V was shortened by 4 bases and J by 3 bases, with 15 bases between the two germline ends. Germline CDR1 and CDR2: MGHRA and YSYEKL. The CDR3 contains 15 residues. The CDR3 reads CASSPRALRDTEAFF. CDR3 bases: TGCGCCAGCAGCCCCCGCGCCCTCCGGGACACTGAAGCTTTCTTT.

Comments on this clone: One end of the junction fails to match germline, which may point to a read error. This chain connects TRBV27 to TRBJ2-1; possibly TRBD1 or TRBD2 for D (5 bases each). This CDR3 is built from 17 residues. Germline values: CDR1 MNHEY, CDR2 SMNVEV (reference sequence). This CDR3 is CATSDGAGAGTYNEQFF. DNA for the CDR3: TGTGCCACCAGTGATGGCGCCGGGGCCGGCACCTACAATGAGCAGTTCTTC.

The chain employs TRBV25-1 and TRBJ1-2; D is perhaps TRBD1 (6 bases). CDR3 length: 11 amino acids. Trimming pared 2 bases from V and 8 bases from J, leaving 6 bases between. Germline lookup yields CDR1 MGHDK and CDR2 SYGVNS. The CDR3 nucleotides are TGTGCCAGCAGTGAAAGGGGGGGCTACACCTTC. Its translation: CASSERGGYTF.

Sample share makes this clone medium-sized. The V gene is TRBV6-6, the J gene TRBJ1-1; no firm D call. In germline, CDR1 is MNHNY, CDR2 SVGAGI (reference sequence). Trimming took off 6 bases at V and 1 base at J, with 9 bases between the two ends. The length of the CDR3 is 13 residues. The CDR3: CASSHTENTEAFF. DNA of the CDR3: TGTGCCAGCAGCCATACAGAGAACACTGAAGCTTTCTTT.

This clone came up a few times. V usage is TRBV4-1 and J usage is TRBJ2-3, with 9 nucleotides matching TRBD2. Germline values: CDR1 MGHRA, CDR2 YSYEKL. The CDR3 sequence is 17 residues long. After removal of 0 bases from V and 2 bases from J, the junction contained 6 bases not matched to a gene. The CDR3 sequence: CASSQDYAGGPTDTQYF. In DNA, the CDR3 is TGCGCCAGCAGCCAAGATTATGCGGGAGGGCCCACAGATACGCAGTATTTT.

This clone was picked up a small number of times. The same CDR3 is also encoded by other DNA sequences in this sample. V is TRBV7-9 and J is TRBJ1-5; possibly TRBD1 for D (5 bases). The CDR3 is 12 residues long. From germline, CDR1 is SEHNR and CDR2 FQNEAQ (reference sequence). The V end was cut by 1 base, the J end by 7 bases, with 5 bases between. CDR3 bases: TGTGCCAGCAGCTTAGGGGGGCAGCCCCAGCATTTT. Residues: CASSLGGQPQHF. The full variable domain, with the rest looked up from reference TRBV7-9 and TRBJ1-5, is DTGVSQNPRHKITKRGQNVTFRCDPISEHNRLYWYRQTLGQGPEFLTYFQNEAQLEKSRLLSDRFSAERPKGSFSTLEIQRTEQGDSAMYLCASSLGGQPQHFGDGTRLSIL.

The sample holds a few counts of this clone. V usage is TRBV7-2 and J usage is TRBJ2-5, with 7 bases aligning to TRBD2. CDR1 and CDR2 (germline): SGHTA, FQGNSA. The CDR3 length is 19 residues. Germline trimming cut 1 base from V and 1 base from J; bases unmatched to any gene: 15. The CDR3 sequence is CASSLGPVRVAGGQETQYF. The CDR3 nucleotides are TGTGCCAGCAGCTTAGGACCCGTGAGGGTAGCGGGTGGCCAAGAGACCCAGTACTTC.

The gene calls are TRBV11-2 and TRBJ1-1; D unresolved. Trimming took 5 bases from V and 1 from J, leaving 8 bases between them. CDR1 is SGHAT, CDR2 FQNNGV, per germline. The CDR3 runs to 13 residues. CDR3 in amino acids: CASSDARNTEAFF. CDR3 bases: TGTGCCAGCAGCGATGCCCGGAACACTGAAGCTTTCTTT. Complete variable domain (other parts from reference TRBV11-2 and TRBJ1-1): EAGVAQSPRYKIIEKRQSVAFWCNPISGHATLYWYQQILGQGPKLLIQFQNNGVVDDSQLPKDRFSAERLKGVDSTLKIQPAKLEDSAVYLCASSDARNTEAFFGQGTRLTVV.

The V gene is TRBV29-1, the J gene TRBJ2-5; D unclear. TRBJ2-7 explains the end of the DNA better; the J call may be wrong. This CDR3 region has 12 residues. Germline CDR1 and CDR2: SQVTM and ANQGSEA. The CDR3 nucleotides read TGCAGCGTTGTACTCCCGGTCTACGAGCAGTACTTC. Protein: CSVVLPVYEQYF.

Comments on this clone: The same CDR3 can be traced to other DNA sequences in this sample. The chain employs TRBV29-1 and TRBJ2-7; 11 positions agree with TRBD2. This CDR3 spans 16 amino acids. Looked up from germline, CDR1 is SQVTM and CDR2 is ANQGSEA. V lost 0 bases and J lost 0; bases outside the gene matches: 4. The CDR3 region has the DNA TGCAGCGTTGAAGACCTCGGACTAGCGGGCTCCTACGAGCAGTACTTC. Translated, it gives CSVEDLGLAGSYEQYF.

This clone was detected a few times. The chain is built from TRBV29-1 and TRBJ2-3, with D unresolved. This CDR3 region has 12 residues. V lost 0 bases, J lost 3 bases, and 4 bases lay in between. CDR1 and CDR2 from the germline V gene are SQVTM and ANQGSEA. Here the CDR3 DNA reads TGCAGCGTTGAAGAAGCGACAGATACGCAGTATTTT. Amino acid sequence: CSVEEATDTQYF.

V gene TRBV9 combines with J gene TRBJ2-7; weak D call: TRBD1 (7 bases). Germline V CDR1 and CDR2: SGDLS, YYNGEE. The CDR3 is 15 residues long. The germline V and J ends were trimmed by 0 bases and 0 bases, with 10 bases remaining between them. CDR3 amino acids: CASSVGGDSSYEQYF. CDR3 sequence (DNA): TGTGCCAGCAGCGTAGGGGGGGACAGCTCCTACGAGCAGTACTTC.

The V gene is TRBV29-1, the J gene TRBJ2-7, with D possibly being TRBD1 (5 bases). CDR1 is SQVTM and CDR2 is ANQGSEA in the germline V gene. V shed 6 bases and J shed 5 bases, with 14 bases lying between them. This CDR3 region has 12 residues. CDR3 bases: TGCAGCGTAACGACAGCTCGACACGAGCAGTACTTC. Protein product: CSVTTARHEQYF.

This clone was detected a few times. The chain links TRBV29-1 to TRBJ2-1, with a tentative D call TRBD1 (6 bases). The CDR3 loop spans 15 amino acids. The V gene lost 4 bases and the J gene lost 6 bases, with 19 bases spanning the gap. CDR1 is SQVTM and CDR2 is ANQGSEA in the germline V gene. This chain's CDR3 is CSVVGLGANSNEQFF. The CDR3 DNA reads as TGCAGCGTTGTGGGGTTGGGGGCAAATAGCAATGAGCAGTTCTTC.

This clone was recorded a few times. Different DNA sequences within this sample yield the same CDR3. Written as DNA, the CDR3 is TGTGCCAGCAGCTTAGGACAGGGGTTCGAGCAGTACTTC. It is translated as CASSLGQGFEQYF. The chain employs TRBV5-6 and TRBJ2-7; 9 positions agree with TRBD1. With 2 bases clipped from V and 6 bases from J, the junction kept 3 bases outside the gene matches. The V gene's germline CDR1 is SGHDT and CDR2 YYEEEE. The CDR3 length is 13 residues. Full variable domain (outside the CDR3, taken from reference TRBV5-6 and TRBJ2-7): DAGVTQSPTHLIKTRGQQVTLRCSPKSGHDTVSWYQQALGQGPQFIFQYYEEEERQRGNFPDRFSGHQFPNYSSELNVNALLLGDSALYLCASSLGQGFEQYFGPGTRLTVT.

The rearrangement joins TRBV7-2 to TRBJ2-1, with D maybe TRBD2 (6 bases). Trimming stripped 8 bases from V and 12 bases from J, with 14 bases between. From germline, CDR1 is SGHTA and CDR2 FQGNSA. This CDR3 has 11 amino acids. For the CDR3, the DNA is TGTGCCAGCCCGCGGGGCCGGGGGCAGTTCTTC. Translating it yields CASPRGRGQFF.

This chain joins TRBV30 and TRBJ2-7, with no clear D. Trimming pared 3 bases from V and 7 bases from J, leaving 16 bases between. CDR3 length equals 13 residues. CDR1 and CDR2 (germline): GTSNPN, SVGIG (reference sequence). The CDR3 loop reads CAWSRTDPGEQYF. The CDR3 DNA sequence: TGTGCCTGGAGCCGGACGGACCCCGGTGAGCAGTACTTC.

This rearrangement joins TRBV30 to TRBJ2-1, with D uncertain. Trimming removed 0 bases at V and 9 bases at J, with 18 bases between. Germline loops: CDR1 GTSNPN, CDR2 SVGIG (reference sequence). The CDR3 is 15 amino acids. The CDR3 region is CAWSVMSLGSAEQFF. The DNA for the CDR3 is TGTGCCTGGAGTGTAATGTCCCTAGGCTCGGCTGAGCAGTTCTTC.

This clone was counted only a few times. The V call is TRBV29-1, the J call TRBJ1-1; perhaps TRBD1 as D (6 bases). Trimming stripped 6 bases from V and 0 bases from J, with 11 bases between. CDR1 is SQVTM, CDR2 ANQGSEA, per germline. This CDR3 is built from 13 residues. CDR3 in DNA: TGCAGCGTCGCGGACAGCATGAACACTGAAGCTTTCTTT. Translating it yields CSVADSMNTEAFF.

The chain is built from TRBV29-1 and TRBJ2-1, with D possibly being TRBD2 (6 bases). Germline-derived CDR1 and CDR2 are SQVTM and ANQGSEA. This CDR3 is built from 15 residues. The V gene lost 1 base and the J gene lost 0 bases, with 10 bases spanning the gap. CDR3 coding DNA: TGCAGCGTTGAAGGTGCGGGGAGCTCCTACAATGAGCAGTTCTTC. Encoded protein: CSVEGAGSSYNEQFF.

This clone was seen a handful of times. V is TRBV27 and J is TRBJ2-7, with 7 bases aligning to TRBD1. Per germline, CDR1 MNHEY and CDR2 SMNVEV (reference sequence). This CDR3 is 14 amino acids long. V was clipped by 5 bases and J by 2 bases; unmatched bases: 6. CDR3 bases: TGTGCCAGCAGTATGACAGGGCCGGCCTACGAGCAGTACTTC. This gives the protein CASSMTGPAYEQYF.

This clone occurred a few times. The chain couples TRBV30 to TRBJ2-1; 10 bases line up with TRBD2. Germline values: CDR1 GTSNPN, CDR2 SVGIG (reference sequence). This CDR3 has 16 residues. V dropped 7 bases and J dropped 2; count of bases not matched to a gene: 11. CDR3 amino acids: CASNQILAGAYNEQFF. CDR3 nucleotides: TGTGCCTCGAACCAGATCCTAGCGGGAGCCTACAATGAGCAGTTCTTC.